This TCR beta chain was identified during a study of beta chain features in type 1 diabetes. Study results and caveats: TCRB CDR3s were moderately but significantly shorter in Type 1 diabetes patients in all four CD4+ subsets.

What was sequenced were expressed TCRB transcripts, since all of the isolated RNA had been reverse transcribed. The data were produced by immunoSEQ multiplex PCR, yet TCRdb's version contains in-frame clones alone and is incomplete. In the table there are some 350,000 clones, 8.5% to 10% of which are singletons. Of note for this clone: Its antigen is not known.

The clonotype originates from a man under 40 with type 1 diabetes. The sample taken for sequencing was central memory CD4+ T cells from blood.

CDR3 region: CSVGLSGANVLTF. In DNA form, the CDR3 reads TGCAGCGTTGGACTCTCTGGGGCCAACGTCCTGACTTTC. J is TRBJ2-6 and V is TRBV29-1; D call uncertain. CDR1 and CDR2 (germline): SQVTM, ANQGSEA. V lost 4 bases, J lost 0 bases, and 4 bases lay in between. The CDR3 contains 13 residues.